This T cell receptor (beta chain) is from a study of blood T cell repertoires in COVID-19. Assay: immunoSEQ multiplex PCR; the TCRdb copy retains only in-frame clones and omits some. The profile shows 250,000 to 400,000 clones, about 91% of them singletons. The specimen sequenced was peripheral blood. The receptor comes from a young woman with COVID-19, enrolled during active disease.

CDR3 coding DNA: TGCGCCAGCAGCCAAGTTTCGGGGGATAGCAATCAGCCCCAGCATTTT. It codes for CASSQVSGDSNQPQHF. The chain is built from TRBV4-1 and TRBJ1-5, with D perhaps TRBD1 (5 bases). Germline V lookup: CDR1 MGHRA, CDR2 YSYEKL. V lost 1 base, J lost 0 bases, and 10 bases lay in between. This CDR3 has 16 residues.